The 32 T cell receptor beta chains below come from one sample, sequenced in a study of T cells after yellow fever vaccination. TCRdb redid the calling of the 5' RACE reads with MiXCR, one entry per CDR3 protein. The sample shows around 360,000 distinct CDR3 sequences, 11% of them seen only once. The sequences come from PBMCs, collected on the day of the first yellow fever vaccination. All receptors derive from a man between 18 and 29 years old who received the YFV17D yellow fever vaccine.

This clonotype has a handful of counts. This chain joins TRBV6-5 and TRBJ2-5, with TRBD1 identical over 8 bases. The CDR3 contains 15 residues. Germline V gene lookup returns CDR1 MNHEY and CDR2 SVGAGI. J lost 5 bases, V lost 2 bases, and 7 bases had no gene match. DNA of the CDR3: TGTGCCAGCAGTTACGGTGACAGGGGTTGGGAGACCCAGTACTTC. Translation: CASSYGDRGWETQYF.

This clonotype was counted a few times. This chain connects TRBV20-1 to TRBJ1-4; perhaps TRBD1 as D (5 bases). Germline V gene lookup returns CDR1 DFQATT and CDR2 SNEGSKA (reference sequence). Trimming took off 4 bases at V and 1 base at J, with 10 bases between the two ends. The CDR3 loop spans 14 amino acids. The CDR3 DNA reads as TGCAGTGCTAATGGGGGGGGAACTAATGAAAAACTGTTTTTT. This translates into CSANGGGTNEKLFF.

There are a few counts of this clonotype. The gene calls are TRBV6-2 or TRBV6-3 and TRBJ2-5, with D perhaps TRBD2 (6 bases). Trimming shortened V by 6 bases and J by 1 base, and 15 bases separated the two germline ends. The CDR3 is 15 residues long. Germline V gives CDR1 MNHEY, CDR2 SVGEGT. The chain's CDR3 is CASRPAGGLQETQYF. The CDR3 DNA reads as TGTGCCAGCAGGCCAGCCGGGGGACTCCAAGAGACCCAGTACTTC.

A few counts support this clonotype. This chain uses TRBV9 with TRBJ2-7; no firm D call. Trimming removed 3 bases at V and 6 bases at J, with 13 bases between. The CDR3 covers 13 residues. CDR1 and CDR2 (germline): SGDLS, YYNGEE. CDR3 in DNA: TGTGCCAGCAGCGATACCTTAGAAGGCGAGCAGTACGTC. Translation: CASSDTLEGEQYV.

CDR3 nucleotide sequence: TGTGCCAGCAGCGTAGCTAGGGACAGGCGCTTCAATGAGCAGTTCTTC. The encoded protein is CASSVARDRRFNEQFF. This chain joins TRBV9 and TRBJ2-1; 8 nucleotides align to TRBD1. Germline assignment: CDR1 SGDLS and CDR2 YYNGEE. Trimming removed 0 bases from V and 6 bases from J; junction bases left unmatched: 8. CDR3 size: 16 residues. The full variable domain, rest sourced from reference TRBV9 and TRBJ2-1, is DSGVTQTPKHLITATGQRVTLRCSPRSGDLSVYWYQQSLDQGLQFLIQYYNGEERAKGNILERFSAQQFPDLHSELNLSSLELGDSALYFCASSVARDRRFNEQFFGPGTRLTVL.

The rearrangement joins TRBV25-1 to TRBJ1-6, with D perhaps TRBD1 (5 bases). Germline loops: CDR1 MGHDK, CDR2 SYGVNS. This CDR3 region has 14 residues. V shed 4 bases and J shed 8 bases, with 12 bases lying between them. CDR3 coding DNA: TGTGCCAGCAGTGGGCTCAGGGAACATTCACCCCTCCACTTT. Its protein product is CASSGLREHSPLHF.

The V call is TRBV10-3, the J call TRBJ2-3; TRBD1 is a possible D gene (6 bases). Looked up from germline, CDR1 is ENHRY and CDR2 is SYGVKD. Trimming cost V 10 bases and J 4 bases, with 15 bases left between them. The CDR3 sequence is 13 residues long. The CDR3 loop reads CATNRDGADTQYF. DNA for the CDR3: TGTGCCACAAACAGGGATGGCGCAGATACGCAGTATTTT.

This clonotype was counted a few times. This chain joins TRBV12-3 or TRBV12-4 and TRBJ2-5, with TRBD2 matching 12 bases. This CDR3 region has 17 residues. The junction had 8 bases not matched to a gene; V was cut back by 1 base and J by 5 bases. The CDR3 loop reads CASSLGLAGVAGETQYF. The CDR3 coding sequence is TGTGCCAGCAGTTTAGGACTAGCGGGGGTCGCGGGGGAGACCCAGTACTTC.

This clonotype appeared a few times. The genes are TRBV20-1 and TRBJ1-2, with TRBD1 as a possible D gene (6 bases). V lost 5 bases to trimming and J lost 2 bases, with 9 bases between them. This CDR3 comprises 12 residues. CDR1 and CDR2 (germline): DFQATT, SNEGSKA (reference sequence). CDR3 bases: TGCAGTGCTCATGACAGGAACTATGGCTACACCTTC. Translation gives CSAHDRNYGYTF.

The V and J genes are TRBV6-5 and TRBJ2-2; perhaps TRBD1 as D (6 bases). Trimming took 2 bases from V and 3 from J, leaving 7 bases between them. CDR1 MNHEY and CDR2 SVGAGI come from the germline V gene. The CDR3 spans 14 residues. The DNA of the CDR3 is TGTGCCAGCAGTTACGGACAGTACACCGGGGAGCTGTTTTTT. This codes for CASSYGQYTGELFF.

The chain employs TRBV5-1 and TRBJ2-7, with D perhaps being TRBD1 or TRBD2 (6 bases each). Per germline, CDR1 SGHRS and CDR2 YFSETQ. This CDR3 is 15 amino acids long. Trimming shortened V by 1 base and J by 3 bases, and 14 bases separated the two germline ends. The CDR3 spells CASSLTGPGDYEQYF. DNA of the CDR3: TGCGCCAGCAGCTTGACAGGGCCGGGGGACTACGAGCAGTACTTC.

This CDR3 reads CASSRDRAGGYGYTF. The CDR3 DNA reads TGCGCCAGCAGCCGCGACAGGGCAGGGGGGTATGGCTACACCTTC. The V and J genes are TRBV4-3 and TRBJ1-2, with 7 bases that match TRBD1. J lost 5 bases, V lost 4 bases, and 10 bases had no gene match. Germline assignment: CDR1 LGHNA and CDR2 YSLEER. This CDR3 contains 15 residues.

V usage is TRBV20-1 and J usage is TRBJ2-1, with TRBD2 identical over 8 bases. J lost 8 bases, V lost 2 bases, and 5 bases had no gene match. The CDR3 runs 13 residues. Germline lookup yields CDR1 DFQATT and CDR2 SNEGSKA (reference sequence). CDR3 nucleotides: TGCAGTGCTAGACAAGGGACTAGGGATGAGCAGTTCTTC. This gives the protein CSARQGTRDEQFF.

This clonotype was found a few times. V gene TRBV7-9 combines with J gene TRBJ1-1; the D is unclear. CDR1 and CDR2 from the germline V gene are SEHNR and FQNEAQ (reference sequence). V was trimmed by 5 bases and J by 7 bases, leaving 11 bases between them. This CDR3 spans 12 amino acids. The CDR3 spells CASSPPGIEAFF. CDR3 nucleotides: TGTGCCAGCAGCCCCCCTGGCATTGAAGCTTTCTTT. Variable domain in full (rest from reference TRBV7-9 and TRBJ1-1): DTGVSQNPRHKITKRGQNVTFRCDPISEHNRLYWYRQTLGQGPEFLTYFQNEAQLEKSRLLSDRFSAERPKGSFSTLEIQRTEQGDSAMYLCASSPPGIEAFFGQGTRLTVV.

The sample holds a few counts of this clonotype. The genes are TRBV6-2 or TRBV6-3 and TRBJ1-5; D not certain. Looked up from germline, CDR1 is MNHEY and CDR2 is SVGEGT. The CDR3 consists of 13 residues. Trimming stripped 6 bases from V and 5 bases from J, with 11 bases between. CDR3 bases: TGTGCCAGCAGAGGTGACGGTTATCAGCCCCAGCATTTT. Translation gives CASRGDGYQPQHF.

The chain couples TRBV2 to TRBJ1-2; 8 positions agree with TRBD1. Germline V gene sequence: CDR1 SNHLY, CDR2 FYNNEI. This CDR3 has 14 residues. V gave up 5 bases and J gave up 6 bases; unmatched junction bases: 8. The CDR3 loop reads CASSLDRGGHGYTF. The CDR3, as DNA: TGTGCCAGCAGTCTAGACAGGGGAGGCCATGGCTACACCTTC.

The chain combines TRBV11-1 with TRBJ2-6, with no clear D. CDR1 SGHAT and CDR2 FQDESV come from the germline V gene (reference sequence). The CDR3 loop spans 18 amino acids. Trimming left V 0 bases short and J 0 bases short, with 12 bases between. CDR3 sequence: CASSLALQSGSGANVLTF. The DNA of the CDR3 is TGTGCCAGCAGCTTAGCCTTGCAGAGTGGCTCTGGGGCCAACGTCCTGACTTTC.

J is TRBJ2-2 and V is TRBV12-5, with D possibly matching TRBD1 (5 bases). Trimming cost V 6 bases and J 4 bases, with 9 bases left between them. Per germline, CDR1 LGHNT and CDR2 FRNRAP. CDR3 length: 13 amino acids. The CDR3, as DNA: TGTGCTAGTGGACCAGGGTCCACCGGGGAGCTGTTTTTT. Amino acids: CASGPGSTGELFF. The full variable domain, its missing parts supplied by reference TRBV12-5 and TRBJ2-2, is DARVTQTPRHKVTEMGQEVTMRCQPILGHNTVFWYRQTMMQGLELLAYFRNRAPLDDSGMPKDRFSAEMPDATLATLKIQPSEPRDSAVYFCASGPGSTGELFFGEGSRLTVL.

The chain joins TRBV19 to TRBJ1-1; no definite D call. Germline-derived CDR1 and CDR2 are LNHDA and SQIVND (reference sequence). The CDR3 spans 13 residues. V dropped 6 bases and J dropped 0 bases, with 8 bases sitting between them. The CDR3 loop is CASRGRMNTEAFF. CDR3 sequence (DNA): TGTGCCAGTAGAGGGCGGATGAACACTGAAGCTTTCTTT.

This clonotype came up a few times. The chain combines TRBV7-2 with TRBJ1-3; D is unresolved. CDR1 and CDR2 (germline): SGHTA, FQGNSA. Between the trimmed V and J ends, which lost 5 bases and 0 bases, there was a span of 8 bases. The CDR3 runs 14 residues. Here the CDR3 reads CASSLQSSGNTIYF. CDR3 coding DNA: TGTGCCAGCAGCCTCCAGAGCTCTGGAAACACCATATATTTT.

This clonotype was detected a few times. The chain has TRBV29-1 and TRBJ2-5; 9 bases align to TRBD1. Germline V gives CDR1 SQVTM, CDR2 ANQGSEA. Losses at the gene ends were 8 bases for V and 3 bases for J; bases not matched to a gene: 7. The CDR3 sequence is 13 residues long. The CDR3 DNA sequence: TGCAGCTCGGCAGGGACAGGGAAAGAGACCCAGTACTTC. Amino acid sequence: CSSAGTGKETQYF. The whole variable domain, remainder taken from reference TRBV29-1 and TRBJ2-5, is SAVISQKPSRDICQRGTSLTIQCQVDSQVTMMFWYRQQPGQSLTLIATANQGSEATYESGFVIDKFPISRPNLTFSTLTVSNMSPEDSSIYLCSSAGTGKETQYFGPGTRLLVL.

This clonotype has just a few counts. V is TRBV2 and J is TRBJ2-1; 9 positions match TRBD2. J lost 3 bases, V lost 1 base, and 1 base had no gene match. This CDR3 comprises 15 residues. Germline assignment: CDR1 SNHLY and CDR2 FYNNEI. The CDR3 is CASSEGGGGYNEQFF. The CDR3 nucleotides are TGTGCCAGCAGTGAAGGCGGGGGGGGCTACAATGAGCAGTTCTTC.

This clonotype has a handful of counts. The rearrangement joins TRBV27 to TRBJ1-5; tentative D call: TRBD1 (5 bases). Between the trimmed V and J ends, which lost 1 base and 1 base, there was a span of 8 bases. Germline CDR1 and CDR2: MNHEY and SMNVEV (reference sequence). The CDR3 has 15 amino acids. CDR3 DNA: TGTGCCAGCAGTTTATTGGGGGACAGCAATCAGCCCCAGCATTTT. Translation: CASSLLGDSNQPQHF.

This chain uses TRBV7-9 with TRBJ2-5; D remains ambiguous. From germline, CDR1 is SEHNR and CDR2 FQNEAQ (reference sequence). Trimming cost V 1 base and J 1 base, with 7 bases left between them. The length of the CDR3 is 14 residues. The CDR3 loop reads CASSLGVFQETQYF. In nucleotides, the CDR3 is TGTGCCAGCAGCTTAGGGGTTTTCCAAGAGACCCAGTACTTC. Supplemented by reference TRBV7-9 and TRBJ2-5, the full variable domain reads DTGVSQNPRHKITKRGQNVTFRCDPISEHNRLYWYRQTLGQGPEFLTYFQNEAQLEKSRLLSDRFSAERPKGSFSTLEIQRTEQGDSAMYLCASSLGVFQETQYFGPGTRLLVL.

V and J are TRBV20-1 and TRBJ1-2, with D maybe TRBD1 (5 bases). Germline CDR1 is DFQATT and CDR2 is SNEGSKA (reference sequence). V dropped 5 bases and J dropped 4 bases, with 17 bases sitting between them. The CDR3 extends over 14 amino acids. CDR3 amino acids: CSAPMRAGLYGYTF. CDR3 DNA: TGCAGTGCTCCGATGCGGGCGGGACTCTATGGCTACACCTTC.

This clonotype was recorded a few times. V and J are TRBV5-6 and TRBJ1-5; D ambiguous. V gave up 4 bases and J gave up 3 bases, with 14 bases separating them. Germline V gives CDR1 SGHDT, CDR2 YYEEEE. CDR3 size: 15 residues. This chain's CDR3 is CASSAEGGYNQPQHF. CDR3 DNA: TGTGCCAGCAGCGCGGAGGGAGGATACAATCAGCCCCAGCATTTT.

This clonotype showed up just a few times. The V and J genes are TRBV5-1 and TRBJ2-7; 9 nucleotides align to TRBD2. The CDR3 has 15 amino acids. With V trimmed by 7 bases and J by 1 base, 9 bases remained unmatched. The germline gives CDR1 SGHRS, CDR2 YFSETQ. The CDR3 nucleotides are TGCGCCAGCCGGACGGCTAGCGGGAATTCCTACGAGCAGTACTTC. Translation gives CASRTASGNSYEQYF.

The chain combines TRBV28 with TRBJ2-7; D unclear. V was trimmed by 3 bases and J by 1 base, leaving 7 bases between them. This CDR3 is built from 13 residues. Germline V gene lookup returns CDR1 MDHEN and CDR2 SYDVKM. The CDR3 sequence is CASSFQTSYEQYV. Here the CDR3 DNA reads TGTGCCAGCAGTTTTCAGACGTCCTACGAGCAGTACGTC.

This sequence joins TRBV29-1 and TRBJ2-7; possibly TRBD1 or TRBD2 for D (6 bases each). The CDR3 length is 13 residues. Germline V gene lookup returns CDR1 SQVTM and CDR2 ANQGSEA. Trimming shortened V by 5 bases and J by 0 bases, and 11 bases separated the two germline ends. CDR3 protein: CSVKGGSSYEQYF. DNA of the CDR3: TGCAGCGTTAAAGGGGGGTCCTCCTACGAGCAGTACTTC.

In this sample, this clonotype turned up once. The CDR3 ends on some other residue instead of the conserved phenylalanine or tryptophan, so this is likely a read error. The chain joins TRBV6-1 to TRBJ1-2; D may be TRBD1 (6 bases). The germline gives CDR1 MNHNS, CDR2 SASEGT. V was trimmed by 5 bases and J by 4 bases, leaving 14 bases between them. This CDR3 contains 14 residues. The CDR3, as DNA: TGTGCCAGCAGTCCCCGTGGGGGCGTCTATGGCTACACCTCC. This encodes CASSPRGGVYGYTS.

This chain links TRBV27 with TRBJ2-3, with D perhaps being TRBD1 or TRBD2 (5 bases each). The germline gives CDR1 MNHEY, CDR2 SMNVEV (reference sequence). Trimming stripped 1 base from V and 1 base from J, with 21 bases between. This CDR3 has 19 residues. CDR3 protein: CASSLFRPVGDVGTDTQYF. The CDR3, as DNA: TGTGCCAGCAGTTTATTCCGGCCCGTGGGGGATGTGGGCACAGATACGCAGTATTTT.

This clonotype showed up many times. The rearrangement links TRBV3-1 to TRBJ1-6; D gene ambiguous. Looked up from germline, CDR1 is LGHDT and CDR2 is YNNKEL (reference sequence). Trimming cost V 3 bases and J 7 bases, with 10 bases left between them. The CDR3 is 14 residues long. CDR3 protein: CASSQRHRNSPLHF. DNA for the CDR3: TGTGCCAGCAGCCAGCGACACCGAAATTCACCCCTCCACTTT.